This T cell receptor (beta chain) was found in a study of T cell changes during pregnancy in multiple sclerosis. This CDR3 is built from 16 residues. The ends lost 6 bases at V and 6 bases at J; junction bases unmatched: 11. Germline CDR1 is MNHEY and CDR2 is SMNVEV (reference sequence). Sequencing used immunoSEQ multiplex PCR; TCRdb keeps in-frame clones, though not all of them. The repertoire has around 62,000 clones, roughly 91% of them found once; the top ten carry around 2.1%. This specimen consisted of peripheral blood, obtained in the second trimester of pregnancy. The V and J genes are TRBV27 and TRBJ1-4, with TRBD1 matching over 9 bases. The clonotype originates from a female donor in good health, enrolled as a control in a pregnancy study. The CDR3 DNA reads TGTGCCAGCAGCCTAACACAGGGGGCGCCTTATGAAAAACTGTTTTTT. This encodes CASSLTQGAPYEKLFF.